A single sample is the source of the 5 T cell receptor beta chains below, sequenced in a study of response to subunit inactivated influenza vaccine. TCRdb reanalysed the RT-PCR reads using MiXCR and keeps one entry per CDR3 protein. The sample consists of more than 450,000 distinct CDR3 sequences, about an eighth of them appearing once. The specimen comprised PBMCs from blood, sampled on the day of vaccination. The receptors were sampled from a man between 50 and 59 years old who received an inactivated influenza vaccine.

This clonotype occurred many times. CDR3 nucleotide sequence: TGTGCCAGCAGCCAAGAAAGTACATCGGGTGGCACAGATACGCAGTATTTT. Protein: CASSQESTSGGTDTQYF. The rearrangement uses TRBV4-2 and TRBJ2-3; D is ambiguous. Germline V gene sequence: CDR1 LGHNA, CDR2 YNFKEQ. Between the trimmed V and J ends, which lost 0 bases and 1 base, there was a span of 14 bases. This CDR3 spans 17 amino acids.

This clonotype was found a few times. The CDR3 region has the DNA TGTGCCAGCAGCTTAGCGAGGCTCTACGAGCAGTACTTC. It specifies CASSLARLYEQYF. The genes are TRBV7-2 and TRBJ2-7; D not certain. The V gene lost 0 bases and the J gene lost 3 bases, with 6 bases spanning the gap. The CDR3 totals 13 residues. Germline-derived CDR1 and CDR2 are SGHTA and FQGNSA. Based on the CDR3 plus reference TRBV7-2 and TRBJ2-7, the full variable domain is GAGVSQSPSNKVTEKGKDVELRCDPISGHTALYWYRQSLGQGLEFLIYFQGNSAPDKSGLPSDRFSAERTGGSVSTLTIQRTQQEDSAVYLCASSLARLYEQYFGPGTRLTVT.

This clonotype was seen ten or more times. This chain links TRBV7-2 with TRBJ2-1, with D possibly being TRBD1 or TRBD2 (5 bases each). Trimming left V 0 bases short and J 0 bases short, with 9 bases between. The V gene's germline CDR1 is SGHTA and CDR2 FQGNSA. The CDR3 extends over 16 amino acids. The CDR3 region is CASSLAGDLSYNEQFF. The DNA of the CDR3 is TGTGCCAGCAGCTTAGCTGGGGACCTCTCCTACAATGAGCAGTTCTTC.

The V and J genes are TRBV5-1 and TRBJ2-1; 11 bases align to TRBD1. The length of the CDR3 is 14 residues. Germline CDR1 is SGHRS and CDR2 is YFSETQ. V trimming: 4 bases; J trimming: 8 bases; junction bases outside the gene matches: 5. CDR3 residues: CASSRTGGGDEQFF. The DNA for the CDR3 is TGCGCCAGCAGCAGGACAGGGGGCGGGGATGAGCAGTTCTTC.

This clonotype was picked up a small number of times. The chain couples TRBV12-3 or TRBV12-4 to TRBJ2-2, with a possible D match to TRBD2 (5 bases). V was pared by 1 base and J by 7 bases, with 16 bases between. There are 16 residues in the CDR3. The CDR3 sequence is CASSLVVTTGGGELFF. CDR3 coding DNA: TGTGCCAGCAGTTTAGTAGTAACTACTGGAGGCGGGGAGCTGTTTTTT.